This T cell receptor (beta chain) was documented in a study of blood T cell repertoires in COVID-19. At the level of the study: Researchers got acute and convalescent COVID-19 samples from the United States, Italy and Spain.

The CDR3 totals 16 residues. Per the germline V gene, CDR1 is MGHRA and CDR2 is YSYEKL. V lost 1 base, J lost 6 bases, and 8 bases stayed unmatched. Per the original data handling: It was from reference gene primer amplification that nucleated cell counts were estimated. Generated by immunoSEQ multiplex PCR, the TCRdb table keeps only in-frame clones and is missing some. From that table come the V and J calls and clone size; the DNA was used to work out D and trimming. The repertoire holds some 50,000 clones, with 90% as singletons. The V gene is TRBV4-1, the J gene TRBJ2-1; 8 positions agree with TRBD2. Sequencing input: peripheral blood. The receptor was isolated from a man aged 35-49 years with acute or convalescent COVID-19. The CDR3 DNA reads TGCGCCAGCAGCCAAGTTTCAGCGGGAGCGGGCAATGAGCAGTTCTTC. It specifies CASSQVSAGAGNEQFF.